The 7 T cell receptor beta chains below were found in one sample sequenced in a study of blood T cell repertoires in COVID-19 (TCRdb year 2020). The method behind the library was the immunoSEQ multiplex PCR assay. The table comes from immuneACCESS by way of TCRdb, which keeps in-frame sequences with V and J called. Part of the clones is missing from these tables; in studies checked, under half for an unresolved V gene and the rest for unknown reasons. The sample table holds 200,000 to 250,000 clones, of which more than 70% were seen once. The ten largest clones add up to 9% to 15% of the sample. The sequencing sample was made of peripheral blood. The receptor source for this set is a man aged 80 or over with acute or convalescent COVID-19.

The CDR3, as DNA: TGTGCCAGCAGCGTAGGGACTAGCGGGAGCGGGACAGATACGCAGTATTTT. It yields the protein CASSVGTSGSGTDTQYF. The J gene is TRBJ2-3, the V gene TRBV9, with 13 bases aligning to TRBD2. Germline V lookup: CDR1 SGDLS, CDR2 YYNGEE. This CDR3 is built from 17 residues. With V trimmed by 0 bases and J by 3 bases, 4 bases remained unmatched. Drawing the rest from reference TRBV9 and TRBJ2-3, the complete variable domain is DSGVTQTPKHLITATGQRVTLRCSPRSGDLSVYWYQQSLDQGLQFLIQYYNGEERAKGNILERFSAQQFPDLHSELNLSSLELGDSALYFCASSVGTSGSGTDTQYFGPGTRLTVL.

This sequence joins TRBV27 and TRBJ2-1; 9 bases are shared with TRBD2. Germline V gene lookup returns CDR1 MNHEY and CDR2 SMNVEV (reference sequence). V lost 5 bases, J lost 1 base, and 9 bases stayed unmatched. The CDR3 contains 17 residues. As DNA, the CDR3 is TGTGCCAGCAGTCCAACAGTAGCGGGAGTGTCCTACAATGAGCAGTTCTTC. Protein: CASSPTVAGVSYNEQFF.

The chain joins TRBV10-1 to TRBJ2-3; maybe TRBD1 (6 bases). CDR3 length: 16 amino acids. The V and J ends lost 3 bases and 3 bases respectively, with 16 bases between them. Germline V gives CDR1 WNHNN, CDR2 SYGVQD (reference sequence). CDR3 bases: TGCGCCAGCAGTGATACAGGGCTCAGAGGGACAGATACGCAGTATTTT. Protein product: CASSDTGLRGTDTQYF.

The chain combines TRBV28 with TRBJ1-2; 9 positions agree with TRBD1. The germline V gene encodes CDR1 MDHEN and CDR2 SYDVKM. After removal of 3 bases from V and 4 bases from J, the junction contained 18 bases not matched to a gene. This CDR3 region has 19 residues. CDR3 sequence: CASSFPGTGIALAGYGYTF. In DNA, the CDR3 is TGTGCCAGCAGTTTCCCGGGGACAGGGATAGCGTTAGCTGGCTATGGCTACACCTTC.

The gene calls are TRBV7-9 and TRBJ2-4, with 8 bases that match TRBD1. CDR1 is SEHNR and CDR2 is FQNEAQ in the germline V gene (reference sequence). This CDR3 region has 18 residues. V gave up 4 bases and J gave up 1 base; unmatched junction bases: 12. The CDR3 sequence: CASSSNDRGVGAKNIQYF. The DNA of the CDR3 is TGTGCCAGCAGCTCTAACGACAGGGGCGTGGGCGCCAAAAACATTCAGTACTTC.

On this clone itself: One end of the junction is discordant with germline, which a read error may explain. The rearrangement joins TRBV7-7 to TRBJ2-5; 8 nucleotides match TRBD1. CDR3 length equals 15 residues. Germline V gives CDR1 SSHAT, CDR2 FNYEAQ (reference sequence). The CDR3 sequence: CASSLRDRRSETQYF. In nucleotides, the CDR3 is TGTGCTAGCAGCTTAAGGGACAGGAGGTCGGAGACCCAGTACTTC.

This clone was seen a single time. V and J are TRBV5-5 and TRBJ2-1, with TRBD1 matching 9 bases. The CDR3 contains 15 residues. Germline V gene sequence: CDR1 SGHKS, CDR2 YYEKEE (reference sequence). With 5 bases clipped from V and 2 bases from J, the junction kept 5 bases outside the gene matches. The CDR3 DNA follows: TGTGCCAGCAGTTCCGGGACAGGGACCTACAATGAGCAGTTCTTC. As protein: CASSSGTGTYNEQFF.